This T cell receptor beta chain came from a study of blood T cell repertoires in COVID-19. The repertoire was sequenced with immunoSEQ multiplex PCR; TCRdb's copy has only in-frame clones and lacks some. The table shows about 52,000 clones, with less than 90% occurring only once. The CDR3 runs 19 residues. This clone was detected only once. Material for sequencing was peripheral blood. The sequence was collected from a human donor in a cohort sampled during active COVID-19. The chain employs TRBV21-1 and TRBJ2-4; the D segment call TRBD1 is taken from the table without a DNA check. TRBV21-1 is shown as a pseudogene. DNA of the CDR3: TGTGCCAGCAGCAAAGCGCTTAGGACAGGGTCCATATGGGGAAACATTCAGTACTTC. Protein product: CASSKALRTGSIWGNIQYF.